Listed below are T cell receptor beta chains from one sample, sequenced in a study of blood T cell repertoires in COVID-19. Sequencing was performed with immunoSEQ multiplex PCR; in TCRdb, only in-frame clones are kept and a portion is missing. The data show some 390,000 clones, about 87% seen once. Material for sequencing was peripheral blood. Receptors were obtained from a woman aged 55-70 years with COVID-19, enrolled during active disease. The CDR3 runs from the conserved cysteine through the conserved F or W. D genes are given only for firm matches. Clone size is not always given. Where it is, it says once, few, many or a class for expanded clones.

>TRBJ1-2|TRBV28|TRBD1|.
CASSLGQGFDYGYTF
TGTGCCAGCAGCCTCGGACAGGGGTTTGACTATGGCTACACCTTC
>TRBJ1-1|TRBV28|TRBD1|.
CASRSQGAGTEAFF
TGTGCCAGCAGATCCCAGGGGGCAGGAACTGAAGCTTTCTTT
>TRBJ2-7|TRBV28|TRBD1|.
CASSGGQGPYEQYF
TGTGCCAGCAGCGGGGGACAGGGCCCTTACGAGCAGTACTTC
>TRBJ2-1|TRBV5-1|.|.
CASSLRRSLSYNEQFF
TGCGCCAGCAGCTTGAGGAGGAGCCTCTCCTACAATGAGCAGTTCTTC
>TRBJ1-1|TRBV3-1/TRBV3-2|.|once
CASSPSGSGLNTEAFF
TGTGCCAGCAGCCCAAGCGGGTCTGGCTTGAACACTGAAGCTTTCTTT
>TRBJ2-4|TRBV5-1|TRBD2|.
CASGREDKNIQYF
TGCGCCAGCGGACGGGAGGACAAAAACATTCAGTACTTC
>TRBJ2-2|TRBV27|.|.
CASTPGLYTGELFF
TGTGCCAGCACGCCGGGACTTTACACCGGGGAGCTGTTTTTT
>TRBJ2-6|TRBV19|TRBD1|.
CASSTSDRGPGANVLTF
TGTGCCAGTAGTACCTCGGACAGGGGGCCTGGGGCCAACGTCCTGACTTTC
>TRBJ1-5|TRBV5-1|.|.
CASSLEDSGRQPQHF
TGCGCCAGCAGCTTGGAGGACAGTGGCCGTCAGCCCCAGCATTTT
>TRBJ1-3|TRBV10-3|.|.
CAISANQQSGSGNTIYF
TGTGCCATCAGTGCGAATCAACAAAGTGGCTCTGGAAACACCATATATTTT
>TRBJ1-1|TRBV6-6|.|once
CASSSYNTEAFF
TGTGCCAGCAGTTCTTATAACACTGAAGCTTTCTTT
>TRBJ2-7|TRBV5-1|.|.
CASSRDSNYEQYF
TGCGCCAGCAGCCGGGACTCGAATTACGAGCAGTACTTC
>TRBJ2-7|TRBV5-1|.|.
CASSLSGYEQYF
TGCGCCAGCAGCTTGTCAGGATACGAGCAGTACTTC
>TRBJ2-1|TRBV9|.|once
CASSVGRSSYNEQFF
TGTGCCAGCAGCGTAGGGAGGAGCTCCTACAATGAGCAGTTCTTC
>TRBJ1-4|TRBV6-1|.|.
CASSELRATNEKLFF
TGTGCCAGCAGTGAACTGAGGGCCACTAATGAAAAACTGTTTTTT
>TRBJ1-5|TRBV6-1|.|.
CASSDRGYSNQPQHF
TGTGCCAGCAGTGATAGAGGGTATAGCAATCAGCCCCAGCATTTT
>TRBJ1-1|TRBV7-2|.|.
CASSYGQNTEAFF
TGTGCCAGCAGTTATGGACAGAACACTGAAGCTTTCTTT
>TRBJ2-5|TRBV5-1|TRBD1|.
CASSIRQGGETQYF
TGCGCCAGCAGTATTAGACAGGGCGGTGAGACCCAGTACTTC
>TRBJ1-2|TRBV28|.|.
CASSPQAVLYGYTF
TGTGCCAGCAGTCCCCAGGCCGTCCTCTATGGCTACACCTTC
>TRBJ1-5|TRBV3-1/TRBV3-2|.|.
CASSSGQTNQPQHF
TGTGCCAGCAGCTCCGGACAGACAAATCAGCCCCAGCATTTT
>TRBJ2-7|TRBV4-1|TRBD2|.
CASSPRSGSGGFYEQYF
TGCGCCAGCAGCCCCCGGAGTGGTAGCGGGGGTTTCTACGAGCAGTACTTC
>TRBJ2-6|TRBV19|TRBD2|few
CASSRLAALKTSGANVLTF
TGTGCCAGTAGTAGGCTAGCGGCGCTAAAAACCTCTGGGGCCAACGTCCTGACTTTC
>TRBJ1-5|TRBV5-1|.|.
CASSLGGRSNQPQHF
TGCGCCAGCAGCTTAGGAGGAAGAAGCAATCAGCCCCAGCATTTT
>TRBJ2-1|TRBV7-2|TRBD2|.
CASSQRDSQSSYNEQFF
TGTGCCAGCAGCCAGCGGGACTCCCAGAGCTCCTACAATGAGCAGTTCTTC
>TRBJ2-5|TRBV28|TRBD2|.
CASSLHPAGTSDETQYF
TGTGCCAGCAGTTTACACCCCGCCGGGACTAGCGATGAGACCCAGTACTTC
>TRBJ2-1|TRBV24-1|TRBD1|.
CATSDITGTVFHEQFF
TGTGCCACCAGTGATATAACCGGGACAGTCTTCCATGAGCAGTTCTTC
>TRBJ2-7|TRBV3-1/TRBV3-2|.|.
CASSQAFYEQYF
TGTGCCAGCAGCCAAGCTTTCTACGAGCAGTACTTC
>TRBJ1-5|TRBV7-8|.|.
CASSLGRRGSSNQPQHF
TGTGCCAGCAGCTTAGGCCGTAGGGGGTCCAGCAATCAGCCCCAGCATTTT
>TRBJ1-2|TRBV23-1|TRBD1|.
CASSQSRQGQTNYGYTF
TGCGCCAGCAGTCAATCACGACAGGGACAGACTAACTATGGCTACACCTTC
>TRBJ1-2|TRBV6-5|.|few
CASRVDSNYGYTF
TGTGCCAGCAGAGTGGACAGTAACTATGGCTACACCTTC
>TRBJ1-1|TRBV30|.|few
CAWSIWRTEAFF
TGTGCCTGGAGTATCTGGCGGACTGAAGCTTTCTTT
>TRBJ1-5|TRBV3-1/TRBV3-2|.|.
CASSQTGDSNQPQHF
TGTGCCAGCAGCCAAACCGGGGATAGCAATCAGCCCCAGCATTTT
>TRBJ1-1|TRBV18|.|.
CASSRQEEAFF
TGTGCCAGCTCACGACAGGAGGAAGCTTTCTTT
>TRBJ1-6|TRBV2|.|.
CASSAQDNSPLHF
TGTGCCAGCAGTGCCCAGGATAATTCACCCCTCCACTTT
>TRBJ2-6|TRBV6-6|.|.
CASSGMETAGANVLTF
TGTGCCAGCAGTGGCATGGAGACTGCTGGGGCCAACGTCCTGACTTTC
>TRBJ2-7|TRBV6-5|TRBD1|.
CASSSPGQASYEQYF
TGTGCCAGCAGCTCCCCGGGACAGGCCTCCTACGAGCAGTACTTC
>TRBJ1-1|TRBV3-1/TRBV3-2|.|.
CASSPSGSWTEAFF
TGTGCCAGCAGTCCTTCGGGGTCGTGGACTGAAGCTTTCTTT
>TRBJ2-3|TRBV7-3|TRBD2|.
CASSPGGTSDLGTDTQYF
TGTGCCAGCAGCCCAGGAGGGACTAGCGACTTAGGCACAGATACGCAGTATTTT
>TRBJ2-5|TRBV24-1|TRBD1|.
CATSDFGTGRQETQYF
TGTGCCACCAGTGATTTTGGGACAGGGAGGCAAGAGACCCAGTACTTC
>TRBJ1-1|TRBV6-5|.|.
CASSYAGSDTEAFF
TGTGCCAGCAGTTACGCAGGCTCTGACACTGAAGCTTTCTTT
>TRBJ2-3|TRBV14|TRBD1|.
CASSRGQGLRDTQYF
TGTGCCAGCAGCCGCGGACAGGGGTTGCGAGATACGCAGTATTTT
>TRBJ1-6|TRBV28|.|.
CASSSSSPLHF
TGTGCCAGCAGTTCCAGTTCACCCCTCCACTTT
>TRBJ1-2|TRBV3-1/TRBV3-2|.|.
CASSQYGEGYGYTF
TGTGCCAGCAGCCAGTATGGGGAGGGCTATGGCTACACCTTC
>TRBJ2-7|TRBV18|.|.
CASSPLGEDEQYF
TGTGCCAGCTCACCGCTAGGGGAAGACGAGCAGTACTTC
>TRBJ2-7|TRBV2|TRBD2|.
CASTGLAGLGQYF
TGTGCCAGCACAGGGCTAGCGGGGCTGGGGCAGTACTTC
>TRBJ2-5|TRBV24-1|.|.
CATSDLEGLEETQYF
TGTGCCACCAGTGATTTGGAGGGACTCGAAGAGACCCAGTACTTC
>TRBJ2-1|TRBV19|TRBD2|.
CASSPGTGGDNEQFF
TGTGCCAGTAGCCCCGGGACGGGAGGAGACAATGAGCAGTTCTTC
>TRBJ2-7|TRBV19|TRBD1|.
CASSIKGGHEQYF
TGTGCCAGTAGTATCAAAGGGGGCCACGAGCAGTACTTC